The sequence of this TCR beta chain was determined in a study of blood T cell repertoires in COVID-19. Sequenced by immunoSEQ multiplex PCR; TCRdb stores in-frame clones only, minus some. The sample holds fewer than 200,000 clones, 81% seen once. Trimming left V 4 bases short and J 4 bases short, with 16 bases between. CDR1 is LGHNA and CDR2 is YSLEER in the germline V gene. CDR3 length: 15 residues. The receptor's source is an elderly woman with COVID-19, enrolled during active disease. Material for sequencing was peripheral blood. V usage is TRBV4-3 and J usage is TRBJ1-1; TRBD1 might be the D (5 bases). CDR3 in DNA: TGCGCCAGCAGCCGCGGGGTAGGGACGGGCACTGAAGCTTTCTTT. Translated: CASSRGVGTGTEAFF.